This T cell receptor (beta chain) appears in the sequencing data of a study of blood T cell repertoires in COVID-19. The trim removed 5 bases at V and 2 bases at J, leaving 6 bases unmatched. CDR1 and CDR2 from the germline V gene are LGHNA and YSLEER. This CDR3 contains 14 residues. As handled by the study authors: The authors estimated nucleated cell counts from reference gene primer amplification. The data were produced by immunoSEQ multiplex PCR, yet TCRdb's version contains in-frame clones alone and is incomplete. That table furnishes V, J and clone size, whereas the DNA furnished D and trimming. Found here are 400,000 to 550,000 clones, around 90% of them singletons; the top ten hold approximately 2%.

The TCR was taken from a woman aged 18-29 years with acute COVID-19. This chain joins TRBV4-3 and TRBJ2-7, with 7 bases that match TRBD1. Sequencing used PBMCs or T cells enriched from blood (not recorded which). CDR3 amino acids: CASSTDRTAYEQYF. As DNA, the CDR3 is TGCGCCAGCAGCACGGACAGGACCGCCTACGAGCAGTACTTC.